The 27 T cell receptor beta chains below were found in one sample sequenced in a study of blood T cell repertoires in COVID-19. The repertoire was sequenced with immunoSEQ multiplex PCR; TCRdb's copy has only in-frame clones and lacks some. The sample has around 300,000 clones; 85% are singletons. The sample consisted of peripheral blood. All receptors derive from a human donor in a cohort sampled during active COVID-19.

This chain connects TRBV4-2 to TRBJ2-7, with TRBD1 identical over 8 bases. V lost 3 bases and J lost 1; bases outside the gene matches: 2. The CDR3 has 14 residues. Per germline, CDR1 LGHNA and CDR2 YNFKEQ. This CDR3 reads CASSQGQVSYEQYF. CDR3 bases: TGTGCCAGCAGCCAGGGACAGGTGTCCTACGAGCAGTACTTC.

V usage is TRBV5-1 and J usage is TRBJ2-7, with 10 bases fitting TRBD1. Germline V gives CDR1 SGHRS, CDR2 YFSETQ. The CDR3 runs to 15 residues. Trimming took 4 bases from V and 2 from J; bases not matched to a gene: 6. The CDR3 region has the DNA TGCGCCAGCAGCCAGAGCGGGACAGGGGCCTACGAGCAGTACTTC. Protein product: CASSQSGTGAYEQYF.

The chain combines TRBV5-1 with TRBJ2-5; TRBD2 is a possible D gene (5 bases). Trimming removed 7 bases at V and 2 bases at J, with 12 bases between. Germline lookup yields CDR1 SGHRS and CDR2 YFSETQ. The CDR3 contains 13 residues. The CDR3 nucleotides are TGCGCCAGCGGAGGACTGAAGCAAGAGACCCAGTACTTC. It is translated as CASGGLKQETQYF.

V is TRBV7-9 and J is TRBJ2-5, with 9 bases fitting TRBD1. This CDR3 spans 14 amino acids. Looked up from germline, CDR1 is SEHNR and CDR2 is FQNEAQ (reference sequence). V lost 2 bases to trimming and J lost 4 bases; unmatched junction nucleotides: 2. In DNA, the CDR3 is TGTGCCAGCAGCTTATCGACAGGGGGAGAGACCCAGTACTTC. It is translated as CASSLSTGGETQYF.

The chain couples TRBV24-1 to TRBJ1-1; 8 positions agree with TRBD1. J gave up 7 bases and V 5 bases, and 2 bases lay outside the gene matches. Germline V gives CDR1 KGHDR, CDR2 SFDVKD. The CDR3 extends over 12 amino acids. The CDR3 DNA reads as TGTGCCACCAGTGCGACAGGGGATGAAGCTTTCTTT. Translation: CATSATGDEAFF.

The rearrangement links TRBV6-5 to TRBJ1-2, with 8 bases identical to TRBD1. The CDR3 sequence is 14 residues long. Germline CDR1 is MNHEY and CDR2 is SVGAGI. With 6 bases clipped from V and 5 bases from J, the junction kept 8 bases outside the gene matches. CDR3: CASRTGVGFYGYTF. The CDR3 DNA sequence: TGTGCCAGCAGGACAGGGGTTGGGTTTTATGGCTACACCTTC.

CDR3 residues: CASSPPTRDTEAFF. CDR3 bases: TGTGCCAGCTCACCCCCAACTAGGGACACTGAAGCTTTCTTT. The rearrangement joins TRBV18 to TRBJ1-1; the D is unclear. V was shortened by 3 bases and J by 3 bases, with 11 bases between the two germline ends. Germline CDR1 is KGHSH and CDR2 is LQKENI. The CDR3 is 14 amino acids.

A single count supports this clone. CDR3 sequence reads: CASGHRDITRHGYTF. CDR3 coding DNA: TGTGCCAGCGGCCACCGGGACATCACCCGGCATGGCTACACCTTC. This chain connects TRBV2 to TRBJ1-2; D might be TRBD1 (6 bases). Germline V gene sequence: CDR1 SNHLY, CDR2 FYNNEI. V lost 8 bases, J lost 6 bases, and 22 bases lay in between. The CDR3 extends over 15 amino acids.

The chain is built from TRBV27 and TRBJ2-7; D possibly corresponds to TRBD2 (6 bases). Germline V CDR1 and CDR2: MNHEY, SMNVEV (reference sequence). Trimming took 6 bases from V and 6 from J, leaving 15 bases between them. The CDR3 extends over 13 amino acids. CDR3 amino acids: CASRNFGGSEQYF. The DNA for the CDR3 is TGTGCCAGCAGGAACTTCGGGGGATCCGAGCAGTACTTC.

The chain is built from TRBV7-9 and TRBJ1-6, with TRBD1 as a possible D gene (6 bases). The germline gives CDR1 SEHNR, CDR2 FQNEAQ (reference sequence). V gave up 5 bases and J gave up 14 bases, with 13 bases separating them. This CDR3 comprises 12 residues. The CDR3 DNA reads as TGTGCCAGCAGCCAAATCGAGGGGGCCCTCCACTTT. Amino acid sequence: CASSQIEGALHF.

This clone was counted a few times. The V and J genes are TRBV24-1 and TRBJ1-2; 9 positions agree with TRBD1. The CDR3 spans 14 residues. The germline CDR1 and CDR2 sequences are KGHDR and SFDVKD. The trim removed 3 bases at V and 7 bases at J, leaving 5 bases unmatched. The CDR3 spells CATSDPGQGSGYTF. CDR3 nucleotides: TGTGCCACCAGTGATCCGGGACAGGGAAGTGGCTACACCTTC.

The CDR3 region has the DNA TGTGCCAGCAGTGAAGCGGGGGCAGGCTACGAGCAGTACTTC. Translating gives CASSEAGAGYEQYF. The chain carries TRBV6-1 and TRBJ2-7, with a weak D call TRBD1 (6 bases). From germline, CDR1 is MNHNS and CDR2 SASEGT. The length of the CDR3 is 14 residues. V was trimmed by 0 bases and J by 3 bases, leaving 9 bases between them.

A word on this clone: It is likely a read error, because the conserved phenylalanine at the end of the CDR3 is missing. This rearrangement joins TRBV20-1 to TRBJ2-3; 10 bases map to TRBD1. V was pared by 3 bases and J by 6 bases, with 9 bases of the junction left unmatched. Germline loops: CDR1 DFQATT, CDR2 SNEGSKA (reference sequence). The length of the CDR3 is 15 residues. The CDR3 here is CSASDPGQGRDTQYL. CDR3 bases: TGCAGTGCTAGTGACCCGGGACAGGGGAGGGATACGCAGTATCTT.

The rearrangement links TRBV6-5 to TRBJ1-2, with D tentatively TRBD1 (6 bases). V was cut by 6 bases and J by 3 bases, with 11 bases left in between. The CDR3 is 13 amino acids. Germline CDR1 MNHEY, CDR2 SVGAGI. The CDR3 is CASSRDTDYGYTF. CDR3 nucleotides: TGTGCCAGCAGCCGGGACACGGACTATGGCTACACCTTC.

The chain employs TRBV7-9 and TRBJ2-3; D is unresolved. CDR3 length: 14 residues. CDR1 and CDR2 from the germline V gene are SEHNR and FQNEAQ (reference sequence). Deletions cut 4 bases from V and 6 bases from J, with 14 bases between. The DNA for the CDR3 is TGTGCCAGCAGCTCCCGAACCCCTCAGGATACGCAGTATTTT. Translating gives CASSSRTPQDTQYF.

This rearrangement joins TRBV18 to TRBJ1-2; possible D gene TRBD1, 6 bases. The CDR3 sequence is 17 residues long. Trimming removed 1 base from V and 5 bases from J, with 20 bases in between. The germline V gene encodes CDR1 KGHSH and CDR2 LQKENI. The CDR3, as DNA: TGTGCCAGCTCACCACGGTCGATCCACAGGGACCTATATGGCTACACCTTC. It codes for CASSPRSIHRDLYGYTF.

This clone was recorded at least ten times. The genes are TRBV6-5 and TRBJ1-2; TRBD1 is a possible D gene (6 bases). This CDR3 spans 12 amino acids. CDR1 MNHEY and CDR2 SVGAGI come from the germline V gene. With 5 bases removed from V and 9 bases from J, the gap between germline ends came to 13 bases. CDR3 nucleotides: TGTGCCAGCAGTAAACCGGGACACAGCTACACCTTC. Translated: CASSKPGHSYTF.

The gene calls are TRBV9 and TRBJ1-2; TRBD1 aligns across 8 bases. CDR3 length: 15 residues. The junction had 8 bases not matched to a gene; V was cut back by 1 base and J by 6 bases. Germline V lookup: CDR1 SGDLS, CDR2 YYNGEE. CDR3 in amino acids: CASSVQGAMDDGYTF. The CDR3 nucleotides read TGTGCCAGCAGCGTACAGGGGGCGATGGACGATGGCTACACCTTC.

The chain couples TRBV19 to TRBJ2-1; 7 bases line up with TRBD1. The CDR3 runs 14 residues. Germline V gene data show CDR1 as LNHDA and CDR2 as SQIVND (reference sequence). V lost 2 bases, J lost 2 bases, and 0 bases stayed unmatched. The CDR3 is CASSIQGAYNEQFF. In DNA, the CDR3 is TGTGCCAGTAGTATACAGGGGGCCTACAATGAGCAGTTCTTC. The variable domain in full, completed from reference TRBV19 and TRBJ2-1, reads DGGITQSPKYLFRKEGQNVTLSCEQNLNHDAMYWYRQDPGQGLRLIYYSQIVNDFQKGDIAEGYSVSREKKESFPLTVTSAQKNPTAFYLCASSIQGAYNEQFFGPGTRLTVL.

The chain couples TRBV10-2 to TRBJ1-1; 7 bases agree with TRBD1. Germline V gives CDR1 WSHSY, CDR2 SAAADI. With 11 bases clipped from V and 3 bases from J, the junction kept 9 bases outside the gene matches. CDR3 length: 13 residues. The CDR3 nucleotides are TGCGCCGCCCAGGGACAGTCCTACACTGAAGCTTTCTTT. This sequence encodes CAAQGQSYTEAFF.

The chain carries TRBV6-5 and TRBJ2-3; a possible D gene is TRBD1 (6 bases). Germline CDR1 MNHEY, CDR2 SVGAGI. This CDR3 region has 14 residues. Trimming took 8 bases from V and 3 from J, leaving 15 bases between them. CDR3 amino acids: CASQGLPGTDTQYF. The CDR3 nucleotides read TGTGCCAGCCAGGGGTTGCCGGGGACAGATACGCAGTATTTT.

Many counts were recorded for this clone. The chain combines TRBV15 with TRBJ1-5; no clear D gene. The CDR3 consists of 15 residues. Germline V gives CDR1 LNHNV, CDR2 YYDKDF (reference sequence). The V and J ends lost 0 bases and 0 bases respectively, with 6 bases between them. DNA of the CDR3: TGTGCCACCAGCAGAGAACAGATTAGCAATCAGCCCCAGCATTTT. It yields the protein CATSREQISNQPQHF.

The genes are TRBV6-5 and TRBJ1-1; tentatively, D is TRBD1 (6 bases). The CDR3 extends over 16 amino acids. In germline, CDR1 is MNHEY, CDR2 SVGAGI. V shed 4 bases and J shed 0 bases, with 15 bases lying between them. This CDR3 is CASSSGQLYMNTEAFF. The CDR3 region has the DNA TGTGCCAGCAGTTCCGGACAGCTTTACATGAACACTGAAGCTTTCTTT.

This clone was seen a few times. This chain links TRBV6-5 with TRBJ1-3, with TRBD1 matching 8 bases. With V trimmed by 8 bases and J by 0 bases, 3 bases remained unmatched. CDR1 and CDR2 from the germline V gene are MNHEY and SVGAGI. There are 14 residues in the CDR3. The CDR3 sequence: CASVTGGSGNTIYF. The CDR3 nucleotides read TGTGCCAGCGTAACAGGGGGCTCTGGAAACACCATATATTTT.

This chain connects TRBV6-5 to TRBJ2-3; 7 bases agree with TRBD1. The CDR3 totals 13 residues. V shed 4 bases, J shed 6 bases, and the junction held 4 bases outside the gene matches. Germline V CDR1 and CDR2: MNHEY, SVGAGI. The CDR3 DNA reads as TGTGCCAGCAGTTCGCCCAGGGGGGATACGCAGTATTTT. It codes for CASSSPRGDTQYF.

The chain recombines TRBV30 with TRBJ1-1; no reliable D call. The CDR3 has 12 residues. V was clipped by 2 bases and J by 0 bases, with 4 bases between them. CDR1 is GTSNPN and CDR2 is SVGIG in the germline V gene (reference sequence). CDR3 sequence: CAWSPMNTEAFF. DNA for the CDR3: TGTGCCTGGAGTCCAATGAACACTGAAGCTTTCTTT. Looking up the rest from reference TRBV30 and TRBJ1-1 gives the full variable domain: SQTIHQWPATLVQPVGSPLSLECTVEGTSNPNLYWYRQAAGRGLQLLFYSVGIGQISSEVPQNLSASRPQDRQFILSSKKLLLSDSGFYLCAWSPMNTEAFFGQGTRLTVV.

The chain joins TRBV3-1 (or the pseudogene TRBV3-2) to TRBJ1-2; 8 nucleotides line up with TRBD1. The CDR3 is 14 residues long. Germline V gene sequence: CDR1 LGHDT, CDR2 YNNKEL (reference sequence). J was trimmed by 4 bases and V by 1 base; bases with no gene match: 2. The CDR3 protein is CASSQGTGPYGYTF. The CDR3 DNA reads as TGTGCCAGCAGCCAAGGGACAGGGCCCTATGGCTACACCTTC.